Presented here are 15 T cell receptor beta chains from one specimen sequenced in a study of T-cell memory formation after mild COVID-19. TCRdb reprocessed the 5' RACE reads via MiXCR and lists one record per CDR3 protein. The sample includes about 90,000 distinct CDR3 sequences, 10% to 15% of them seen just once. The specimen sequenced was PBMCs or a T cell subset sorted from them (not recorded which). These receptors were obtained from an adult woman who had mild COVID-19 (a few samples of this study predate the infection). Cell type and time point are not known.

The V call is TRBV7-6, the J call TRBJ1-1; 7 bases line up with TRBD1. Germline V gene lookup returns CDR1 SGHVS and CDR2 FNYEAQ. CDR3 length: 13 residues. After removal of 5 bases from V and 7 bases from J, the junction contained 7 bases not matched to a gene. CDR3 bases: TGTGCCAGCAGCCCTAACAGGGGAAATGAAGCTTTCTTT. Its translation: CASSPNRGNEAFF.

This clonotype appeared a few times. The chain has TRBV11-2 and TRBJ2-7, with 7 bases lining up with TRBD1. This CDR3 has 14 amino acids. V trimming: 5 bases; J trimming: 5 bases; junction bases outside the gene matches: 9. In germline, CDR1 is SGHAT, CDR2 FQNNGV. This chain's CDR3 is CASSLWDRSDEQYF. The CDR3 DNA reads TGTGCCAGCAGCCTCTGGGACAGATCTGACGAGCAGTACTTC.

This clonotype was counted at least ten times. The V and J genes are TRBV7-9 and TRBJ2-1; D is perhaps TRBD2 (6 bases). There are 18 residues in the CDR3. The germline V gene has CDR1 SEHNR and CDR2 FQNEAQ (reference sequence). V lost 2 bases to trimming and J lost 4 bases, with 21 bases between them. Here the CDR3 reads CASSLYQGGETLYNEQFF. As DNA, the CDR3 is TGTGCCAGCAGCTTATACCAAGGCGGGGAAACTCTTTACAATGAGCAGTTCTTC. The variable domain in full, completed from reference TRBV7-9 and TRBJ2-1, reads DTGVSQNPRHKITKRGQNVTFRCDPISEHNRLYWYRQTLGQGPEFLTYFQNEAQLEKSRLLSDRFSAERPKGSFSTLEIQRTEQGDSAMYLCASSLYQGGETLYNEQFFGPGTRLTVL.

The rearrangement links TRBV5-1 to TRBJ2-5, with unresolved D. The CDR3 consists of 16 residues. Per the germline V gene, CDR1 is SGHRS and CDR2 is YFSETQ. The germline V and J ends were trimmed by 2 bases and 2 bases, with 16 bases remaining between them. CDR3 amino acids: CASSLTALDGQETQYF. CDR3 DNA: TGCGCCAGCAGCTTAACCGCGTTGGACGGACAAGAGACCCAGTACTTC.

The rearrangement links TRBV4-2 to TRBJ2-7; D call uncertain. V was cut by 0 bases and J by 3 bases, with 6 bases left in between. Germline V gives CDR1 LGHNA, CDR2 YNFKEQ. The CDR3 runs to 13 residues. CDR3 loop: CASSQDINYEQYF. DNA for the CDR3: TGTGCCAGCAGCCAAGATATAAACTACGAGCAGTACTTC.

The J gene is TRBJ1-1, the V gene TRBV15; no firm D call. In germline, CDR1 is LNHNV, CDR2 YYDKDF (reference sequence). The CDR3 has 13 residues. The V end was cut by 1 base, the J end by 1 base, with 4 bases between. CDR3 sequence: CATSRVRNTEAFF. DNA of the CDR3: TGTGCCACCAGCAGAGTCCGGAACACTGAAGCTTTCTTT.

This clonotype was seen a handful of times. The rearrangement links TRBV5-1 to TRBJ1-4; D remains unclear. Between the trimmed V and J ends, which lost 3 bases and 7 bases, there was a span of 13 bases. The CDR3 has 14 amino acids. Looked up from germline, CDR1 is SGHRS and CDR2 is YFSETQ. CDR3 coding DNA: TGCGCCAGCAGCTGGACGGGTCTCGGTGAAAAACTGTTTTTT. Its protein product is CASSWTGLGEKLFF.

V usage is TRBV7-9 and J usage is TRBJ2-1, with 8 bases identical to TRBD1. Germline CDR1 is SEHNR and CDR2 is FQNEAQ (reference sequence). Trimming removed 4 bases from V and 7 bases from J; junction bases left unmatched: 9. The CDR3 runs 15 residues. The DNA for the CDR3 is TGTGCCAGCAGCTCCACTCGACAGGGGTTAAATGAGCAGTTCTTC. Protein product: CASSSTRQGLNEQFF.

This clonotype was seen only a few times. V and J are TRBV6-5 and TRBJ2-1, with TRBD2 as a possible D gene (5 bases). Looked up from germline, CDR1 is MNHEY and CDR2 is SVGAGI. Trimming cost V 7 bases and J 8 bases, with 18 bases left between them. This CDR3 comprises 14 residues. CDR3 nucleotides: TGTGCCAGCACCCTACGAGGGAGCTCTCATGAGCAGTTCTTC. Its translation: CASTLRGSSHEQFF.

This clonotype was detected a few times. The CDR3 here is CASSQDPPAEQYF. The CDR3 DNA sequence: TGCGCCAGCAGCCAAGATCCACCTGCGGAGCAGTACTTC. The chain has TRBV4-3 and TRBJ2-7; D not resolved. The CDR3 sequence is 13 residues long. Per germline, CDR1 LGHNA and CDR2 YSLEER. The germline V and J ends were trimmed by 0 bases and 7 bases, with 10 bases remaining between them.

This clonotype was picked up a small number of times. The V and J genes are TRBV9 and TRBJ2-7; tentative D call: TRBD1 (6 bases). The V and J ends lost 4 bases and 3 bases respectively, with 14 bases between them. There are 14 residues in the CDR3. CDR1 SGDLS and CDR2 YYNGEE come from the germline V gene. DNA for the CDR3: TGTGCCAGCAGCCCACCCGGGACAAGCTACGAGCAGTACTTC. Protein: CASSPPGTSYEQYF.

This clonotype turned up a few times. The chain has TRBV19 and TRBJ1-1; no clear D gene. Germline CDR1 and CDR2: LNHDA and SQIVND (reference sequence). The germline V and J ends were trimmed by 1 base and 1 base, with 10 bases remaining between them. The CDR3 has 15 residues. This CDR3 reads CASSIATRPNTEAFF. The DNA of the CDR3 is TGTGCCAGTAGTATAGCAACCCGGCCGAACACTGAAGCTTTCTTT.

This chain connects TRBV13 to TRBJ2-5, with 9 positions matching TRBD2. Looked up from germline, CDR1 is PRHDT and CDR2 is FYEKMQ (reference sequence). J gave up 2 bases and V 3 bases, and 7 bases lay outside the gene matches. There are 16 residues in the CDR3. This CDR3 reads CASSLWASGEQETQYF. In DNA form, the CDR3 reads TGTGCCAGCAGCTTGTGGGCTAGCGGGGAGCAAGAGACCCAGTACTTC.

This clonotype was seen a handful of times. The chain combines TRBV7-9 with TRBJ1-4; D possibly corresponds to TRBD1 (5 bases). The germline V and J ends were trimmed by 10 bases and 8 bases, with 14 bases remaining between them. CDR3 length: 12 residues. CDR1 and CDR2 (germline): SEHNR, FQNEAQ (reference sequence). The DNA for the CDR3 is TGTGCCACCAGGGACCTGCGGGAAAAACTGTTTTTT. Translated: CATRDLREKLFF.

The rearrangement uses TRBV6-2 or TRBV6-3 and TRBJ1-6, with D tentatively TRBD1 (6 bases). CDR1 and CDR2 (germline): MNHEY, SVGEGT. This CDR3 has 16 amino acids. V was trimmed by 5 bases and J by 7 bases, leaving 18 bases between them. DNA of the CDR3: TGTGCCAGCAGTGCCTCCGCGGGGGCCGGGAATTCACCCCTCCACTTT. Its protein product is CASSASAGAGNSPLHF.